This TCR beta chain was sequenced during a study of blood T cell repertoires in COVID-19. Study background: Collection of acute and convalescent COVID-19 samples took place in the United States, Italy and Spain.

With respect to this clone: A junction boundary mismatches the germline segment, possibly from a read error.

In the original workflow: Estimates of nucleated cell counts were drawn from the amplification of reference gene primers. Profiled with immunoSEQ multiplex PCR; TCRdb holds only in-frame clones, not every one. The DNA gave D and trimming, while V, J and clone size come from that table. The sample carries 190,000 or so clones, 70% to 90% recorded once. The sequence was obtained from a man aged 40-49 years who had recovered from COVID-19. The sequenced sample was PBMCs or T cells enriched from blood (not recorded which).

CDR3 sequence: CASSLDNGPGQPNF. The CDR3 nucleotides read TGTGCCAGCAGCTTAGACAACGGCCCGGGACAGCCCAACTTC. The V gene is TRBV11-2, the J gene TRBJ2-7, with 7 positions matching TRBD1. CDR1 is SGHAT, CDR2 FQNNGV, per germline. The CDR3 sequence is 14 residues long.